This passage covers 21 T cell receptor beta chains from one sample sequenced in a study of OX40 agonist ivuxolimab in advanced cancers. Here immunoSEQ multiplex PCR was the method, and the copy in TCRdb shows in-frame clones only, minus some. Of about 91,000 clones listed, around four fifths are singletons. The sequencing here drew on CD4+ or CD8+ T cells sorted from blood, taken in a trial of the OX40 agonist ivuxolimab. The source of these receptors is an adult with an advanced solid tumor such as melanoma, head and neck, liver or kidney cancer.

CDR3 amino acids: CASNGGTATGGYTF. CDR3 bases: TGTGCCAGCAACGGAGGGACCGCTACGGGTGGCTACACCTTC. The rearrangement uses TRBV7-9 and TRBJ1-2, with D possibly being TRBD1 (5 bases). The ends were cut back, 7 bases at V and 7 bases at J, with 19 bases in the middle. The germline V gene encodes CDR1 SEHNR and CDR2 FQNEAQ (reference sequence). There are 14 residues in the CDR3.

The V and J genes are TRBV28 and TRBJ1-1; perhaps TRBD1 as D (5 bases). CDR1 is MDHEN, CDR2 SYDVKM, per germline. V lost 6 bases and J 4 bases, leaving 18 bases between the germline ends. The CDR3 covers 15 residues. CDR3 residues: CASSRDRATSTEAFF. The CDR3 DNA reads TGTGCCAGCAGCCGGGACCGGGCGACGAGCACTGAAGCTTTCTTT.

Of note for this clone: One end of the junction varies from germline; a read error may be responsible. The chain couples TRBV5-1 to TRBJ1-1; 9 positions agree with TRBD1. There are 16 residues in the CDR3. Looked up from germline, CDR1 is SGHRS and CDR2 is YFSETQ. The CDR3 loop is CASSYGQGRRNAEAFF. The CDR3 DNA follows: TGCGCCAGCAGTTACGGACAGGGGAGGAGGAACGCTGAAGCTTTCTTT.

The chain couples TRBV7-9 to TRBJ2-2; D is undetermined. Per germline, CDR1 SEHNR and CDR2 FQNEAQ (reference sequence). The CDR3 is 13 amino acids. V was clipped by 1 base and J by 5 bases, with 5 bases between them. The CDR3 sequence: CASSLDLTGELFF. The CDR3 DNA reads as TGTGCCAGCAGCTTAGACCTAACCGGGGAGCTGTTTTTT.

The chain couples TRBV5-1 to TRBJ1-5; unclear D gene. Between the trimmed V and J ends, which lost 0 bases and 6 bases, there was a span of 13 bases. Germline CDR1 and CDR2: SGHRS and YFSETQ. The CDR3 runs 15 residues. This chain's CDR3 is CASSLEGFSSQPQHF. The CDR3 DNA follows: TGCGCCAGCAGCTTGGAGGGATTCTCAAGTCAGCCCCAGCATTTT.

The chain employs TRBV19 and TRBJ1-1; D gene ambiguous. The germline V gene encodes CDR1 LNHDA and CDR2 SQIVND (reference sequence). V was trimmed by 3 bases and J by 1 base, leaving 6 bases between them. The CDR3 consists of 13 residues. The CDR3 DNA is TGTGCCAGTAGTATGGCCTGGAACACTGAAGCTTTCTTT. This encodes CASSMAWNTEAFF. Supplemented by reference TRBV19 and TRBJ1-1, the full variable domain reads DGGITQSPKYLFRKEGQNVTLSCEQNLNHDAMYWYRQDPGQGLRLIYYSQIVNDFQKGDIAEGYSVSREKKESFPLTVTSAQKNPTAFYLCASSMAWNTEAFFGQGTRLTVV.

The chain has TRBV4-3 and TRBJ2-6; D is ambiguous. CDR3 length: 18 residues. Germline V CDR1 and CDR2: LGHNA, YSLEER. The V end lost 0 bases, the J end lost 2 bases, and 14 bases lay between the germline ends. The CDR3 loop reads CASSQEVPLGAGANVLTF. As DNA, the CDR3 is TGCGCCAGCAGCCAAGAAGTCCCCCTAGGAGCTGGGGCCAACGTCCTGACTTTC.

The rearrangement joins TRBV7-2 to TRBJ2-3; D might be TRBD2 (6 bases). Trimming cost V 2 bases and J 0 bases, with 12 bases left between them. CDR3 size: 16 residues. CDR1 is SGHTA, CDR2 FQGNSA, per germline. DNA for the CDR3: TGTGCCAGCAGCTTATCAAGCGGGCTGAGCACAGATACGCAGTATTTT. Translation: CASSLSSGLSTDTQYF.

The chain employs TRBV5-1 and TRBJ2-7, with 10 bases aligning to TRBD1. V lost 2 bases and J lost 6; bases outside the gene matches: 11. Germline V gene lookup returns CDR1 SGHRS and CDR2 YFSETQ. There are 16 residues in the CDR3. CDR3 in amino acids: CASSLGSGQGHSEQYF. For the CDR3, the DNA is TGCGCCAGCAGCTTAGGGTCGGGACAGGGGCACAGCGAGCAGTACTTC.

The chain carries TRBV5-1 and TRBJ1-3; D unclear. There are 15 residues in the CDR3. V was shortened by 4 bases and J by 2 bases, with 13 bases between the two germline ends. Germline V gene sequence: CDR1 SGHRS, CDR2 YFSETQ. Written as DNA, the CDR3 is TGCGCCAGCAGCCCGCCGTTTGCTGCTGGAAACACCATATATTTT. Its protein product is CASSPPFAAGNTIYF.

The chain joins TRBV5-4 to TRBJ2-1; perhaps TRBD1 as D (6 bases). The CDR3 is made up of 14 amino acids. Germline assignment: CDR1 SGHNT and CDR2 YYREEE (reference sequence). Trimming cost V 6 bases and J 2 bases, with 12 bases left between them. The CDR3 spells CASNRDIAYNEQFF. The CDR3, as DNA: TGTGCCAGCAACCGGGACATCGCCTACAATGAGCAGTTCTTC.

The chain has TRBV6-1 and TRBJ1-2; weak D call: TRBD1 (5 bases). Germline V gene data show CDR1 as MNHNS and CDR2 as SASEGT. This CDR3 has 11 amino acids. The V and J ends lost 8 bases and 4 bases respectively, with 8 bases between them. In DNA, the CDR3 is TGTGCCAGCGGGGCCGCCTATGGCTACACCTTC. This translates into CASGAAYGYTF.

The gene calls are TRBV4-3 and TRBJ2-2; tentative D call: TRBD1 (5 bases). V lost 3 bases to trimming and J lost 1 base, with 9 bases between them. The CDR3 contains 15 residues. Germline V gene sequence: CDR1 LGHNA, CDR2 YSLEER. CDR3 nucleotides: TGCGCCAGCAGCCAGCGAAGGGGGAACACCGGGGAGCTGTTTTTT. Amino acid sequence: CASSQRRGNTGELFF.

The chain carries TRBV18 and TRBJ1-3; 7 bases agree with TRBD1. Germline CDR1 reads KGHSH; CDR2 reads LQKENI. The CDR3 spans 16 residues. V shed 3 bases and J 8 bases; nucleotides not matched to a gene: 13. The CDR3 sequence is CASSPEKGARLYTIYF. The DNA for the CDR3 is TGTGCCAGCTCACCCGAAAAGGGGGCCCGGTTATACACCATATATTTT.

This clone is a singleton in its sample. CDR3 in DNA: TGTGCCAGCAGTGGTACTAGCGGGGGGTTCCAAGAGACCCAGTACTTC. This translates into CASSGTSGGFQETQYF. This chain joins TRBV2 and TRBJ2-5; 12 positions match TRBD2. Trimming took 4 bases from V and 1 from J; bases not matched to a gene: 4. The CDR3 totals 16 residues. Germline CDR1 reads SNHLY; CDR2 reads FYNNEI.

The chain joins TRBV5-4 to TRBJ1-2; 8 bases line up with TRBD1. The CDR3 contains 13 residues. V dropped 4 bases and J dropped 7; count of bases not matched to a gene: 6. Germline V gene sequence: CDR1 SGHNT, CDR2 YYREEE (reference sequence). The CDR3 DNA reads as TGTGCCAGCAGCCCGGACAGGGAGCGTGGCTACACCTTC. This translates into CASSPDRERGYTF.

The rearrangement uses TRBV23-1 and TRBJ2-5; 8 nucleotides line up with TRBD2. TRBV23-1 is sorted into the ORF group, with uncertain function. The CDR3 is made up of 16 amino acids. V shed 0 bases and J 4 bases; nucleotides not matched to a gene: 7. DNA for the CDR3: TGCGCCAGCAGTCAATCGTCCGGGAGGGGGACAGAGACCCAGTACTTC. Its translation: CASSQSSGRGTETQYF.

This clone was recorded a few times. The V gene is TRBV7-2, the J gene TRBJ2-5; maybe TRBD1 (5 bases). This CDR3 has 14 amino acids. Germline V CDR1 and CDR2: SGHTA, FQGNSA. V lost 6 bases and J lost 2, with 13 bases in between. The CDR3 loop is CASSFNPGQETQYF. The CDR3 coding sequence is TGTGCCAGCAGTTTTAACCCAGGGCAAGAGACCCAGTACTTC.

CDR3 protein: CASSLMGGGTGELFF. CDR3 coding DNA: TGTGCCAGCAGCTTAATGGGCGGGGGCACCGGGGAGCTGTTTTTT. The chain employs TRBV7-9 and TRBJ2-2; 7 positions agree with TRBD2. This CDR3 is built from 15 residues. With V trimmed by 2 bases and J by 4 bases, 4 bases remained unmatched. Germline assignment: CDR1 SEHNR and CDR2 FQNEAQ (reference sequence).

This clone was recorded a few times. The V and J genes are TRBV10-1 and TRBJ1-6, with 9 positions matching TRBD1. The V gene's germline CDR1 is WNHNN and CDR2 SYGVQD (reference sequence). The V gene end was trimmed by 6 bases and the J gene end by 0 bases; junction bases not matched to a gene: 9. The CDR3 extends over 18 amino acids. The DNA for the CDR3 is TGCGCCAGCAGATTGAGGACAGGGGCGAGCTCCTATAATTCACCCCTCCACTTT. Protein: CASRLRTGASSYNSPLHF.

The genes are TRBV18 and TRBJ2-6; D is ambiguous. CDR3 length: 16 residues. V was trimmed by 6 bases and J by 0 bases, leaving 12 bases between them. CDR1 is KGHSH, CDR2 LQKENI, per germline. CDR3 sequence: CASSQQVDSGANVLTF. CDR3 nucleotides: TGTGCCAGCTCGCAGCAGGTCGACTCTGGGGCCAACGTCCTGACTTTC. The whole variable domain, filled in from reference TRBV18 and TRBJ2-6, reads NAGVMQNPRHLVRRRGQEARLRCSPMKGHSHVYWYRQLPEEGLKFMVYLQKENIIDESGMPKERFSAEFPKEGPSILRIQQVVRGDSAAYFCASSQQVDSGANVLTFGAGSRLTVL.